A single sample is the source of the 26 T cell receptor beta chains below, sequenced in a study of T cell changes during pregnancy in multiple sclerosis. Using immunoSEQ multiplex PCR, the repertoire was profiled, and TCRdb retains in-frame clones only, with some absent. The sample includes 30,000 to 45,000 clones, 91% of them seen just once. The starting material was CD4+ T cells from peripheral blood mononuclear cells, obtained in the second trimester of pregnancy. The receptors shown here come from a female donor in good health, enrolled as a control in a pregnancy study.

The rearrangement uses TRBV2 and TRBJ2-5; D is possibly TRBD2 (6 bases). The CDR3 runs 13 residues. CDR1 and CDR2 from the germline V gene are SNHLY and FYNNEI. The V gene lost 6 bases and the J gene lost 2 bases, with 10 bases spanning the gap. CDR3 sequence (DNA): TGTGCCAGCAGGCGGGGATTGCAAGAGACCCAGTACTTC. Translated, it gives CASRRGLQETQYF.

V gene TRBV11-1 combines with J gene TRBJ2-2, with 8 bases aligning to TRBD2. V shed 5 bases, J shed 4 bases, and the junction held 9 bases outside the gene matches. The CDR3 length is 16 residues. Germline CDR1 SGHAT, CDR2 FQDESV (reference sequence). As DNA, the CDR3 is TGTGCCAGCAGCCCTAGGGTAGCGGGGATCACCGGGGAGCTGTTTTTT. Translating gives CASSPRVAGITGELFF. The variable domain in full, completed from reference TRBV11-1 and TRBJ2-2, reads EAEVAQSPRYKITEKSQAVAFWCDPISGHATLYWYRQILGQGPELLVQFQDESVVDDSQLPKDRFSAERLKGVDSTLKIQPAELGDSAMYLCASSPRVAGITGELFFGEGSRLTVL.

J is TRBJ1-2 and V is TRBV28; 9 nucleotides line up with TRBD1. The CDR3 length is 14 residues. CDR1 and CDR2 (germline): MDHEN, SYDVKM. Trimming removed 4 bases from V and 6 bases from J; junction bases left unmatched: 6. The chain's CDR3 is CASSSQGAPNGYTF. The CDR3, as DNA: TGTGCCAGCAGTTCACAGGGGGCGCCGAATGGCTACACCTTC.

The chain is built from TRBV7-9 and TRBJ1-5; D possibly corresponds to TRBD1 (6 bases). The length of the CDR3 is 13 residues. Trimming shortened V by 5 bases and J by 4 bases, and 9 bases separated the two germline ends. CDR1 and CDR2 (germline): SEHNR, FQNEAQ (reference sequence). As DNA, the CDR3 is TGTGCCAGCAGCCCCCAGGGGAATCAGCCCCAGCATTTT. This sequence encodes CASSPQGNQPQHF. The full variable domain, rest sourced from reference TRBV7-9 and TRBJ1-5, is DTGVSQNPRHKITKRGQNVTFRCDPISEHNRLYWYRQTLGQGPEFLTYFQNEAQLEKSRLLSDRFSAERPKGSFSTLEIQRTEQGDSAMYLCASSPQGNQPQHFGDGTRLSIL.

This clone was seen once. The gene calls are TRBV19 and TRBJ1-5; 9 bases fit TRBD1. The V gene's germline CDR1 is LNHDA and CDR2 SQIVND (reference sequence). V gave up 5 bases and J gave up 7 bases; unmatched junction bases: 15. The CDR3 length is 17 residues. CDR3 loop: CASSPIGAGTGNQPQHF. CDR3 nucleotides: TGTGCCAGTAGTCCCATCGGAGCAGGGACAGGGAACCAGCCCCAGCATTTT.

With regard to this clone: At one end, the junction sequence differs from germline, possibly due to a read error. The rearrangement links TRBV5-1 to TRBJ2-2; D perhaps matches TRBD1 (6 bases). The CDR3 totals 15 residues. Per germline, CDR1 SGHRS and CDR2 YFSETQ. The CDR3 sequence is CASSQGQTNSGELFF. CDR3 in DNA: TGCGCCAGCAGCCAGGGACAAACGAACTCCGGGGAGCTGTTTTTT.

Written as DNA, the CDR3 is TGTGCCAGCAAAGCTCCATCCTACGAGCAGTACTTC. Residues: CASKAPSYEQYF. V and J are TRBV2 and TRBJ2-7; D ambiguous. The CDR3 runs to 12 residues. Germline V gene data show CDR1 as SNHLY and CDR2 as FYNNEI. V lost 7 bases and J 1 base, leaving 8 bases between the germline ends.

This sequence joins TRBV27 and TRBJ2-7, with TRBD1 matching 7 bases. The CDR3 spans 17 residues. The J segment lost 0 bases and the V segment lost 9 bases, leaving 17 bases of the junction unmatched. Germline V gene sequence: CDR1 MNHEY, CDR2 SMNVEV (reference sequence). The CDR3 region has the DNA TGTGCCAGTGCGAACCAGGTTCCGGGACAGATCTCCTACGAGCAGTACTTC. Its protein product is CASANQVPGQISYEQYF.

The chain combines TRBV6-1 with TRBJ2-5, with TRBD2 as a possible D gene (5 bases). The CDR3 runs 17 residues. V was trimmed by 0 bases and J by 2 bases, leaving 16 bases between them. CDR1 and CDR2 from the germline V gene are MNHNS and SASEGT. The CDR3 nucleotides read TGTGCCAGCAGTGAAGCCCCACTGACTCGGAGGCAAGAGACCCAGTACTTC. Translated: CASSEAPLTRRQETQYF.

The chain has TRBV29-1 and TRBJ1-2; 8 positions match TRBD1. The V gene end was trimmed by 7 bases and the J gene end by 5 bases; junction bases not matched to a gene: 9. The CDR3 consists of 13 residues. CDR1 is SQVTM and CDR2 is ANQGSEA in the germline V gene. The CDR3 sequence is CSGSQGAGYGYTF. As DNA, the CDR3 is TGCAGCGGGAGTCAGGGGGCAGGATATGGCTACACCTTC.

The genes are TRBV6-1 and TRBJ1-4, with a weak D call TRBD1 (5 bases). The germline gives CDR1 MNHNS, CDR2 SASEGT. This CDR3 region has 16 residues. Trimming shortened V by 2 bases and J by 7 bases, and 17 bases separated the two germline ends. CDR3 in amino acids: CASSERGVGAGEKLFF. As DNA, the CDR3 is TGTGCCAGCAGTGAAAGGGGTGTTGGAGCCGGTGAAAAACTGTTTTTT.

The gene calls are TRBV6-1 and TRBJ1-6; D might be TRBD1 (5 bases). CDR1 MNHNS and CDR2 SASEGT come from the germline V gene. V was pared by 3 bases and J by 0 bases, with 9 bases between. The CDR3 contains 16 residues. The CDR3 reads CASSEGQVSYNSPLHF. The DNA of the CDR3 is TGTGCCAGCAGTGAGGGGCAGGTCTCCTATAATTCACCCCTCCACTTT.

The rearrangement joins TRBV27 to TRBJ2-1; tentatively, D is TRBD2 (5 bases). The CDR3 sequence is 15 residues long. V was cut by 5 bases and J by 13 bases, with 24 bases left in between. CDR1 and CDR2 (germline): MNHEY, SMNVEV (reference sequence). The CDR3 loop is CASSPELLTFSAQFF. The CDR3 DNA reads TGTGCCAGCAGTCCCGAGCTCCTCACCTTTAGCGCACAGTTCTTC.

This chain joins TRBV27 and TRBJ1-1; maybe TRBD1 (5 bases). V lost 4 bases and J 4 bases, leaving 13 bases between the germline ends. The germline V gene has CDR1 MNHEY and CDR2 SMNVEV (reference sequence). This CDR3 has 14 residues. The CDR3 DNA is TGTGCCAGCAGTTGGGGGGTCGGTATCACTGAAGCTTTCTTT. This sequence encodes CASSWGVGITEAFF.

The V gene is TRBV6-1, the J gene TRBJ1-5; 11 nucleotides agree with TRBD1. Germline values: CDR1 MNHNS, CDR2 SASEGT. Germline trimming cut 4 bases from V and 2 bases from J; bases unmatched to any gene: 1. The CDR3 covers 15 residues. Here the CDR3 reads CASSGDRGGNQPQHF. The CDR3, as DNA: TGTGCCAGCAGTGGGGACAGGGGGGGCAATCAGCCCCAGCATTTT.

The rearrangement joins TRBV25-1 to TRBJ2-7; D unclear. Per germline, CDR1 MGHDK and CDR2 SYGVNS. The length of the CDR3 is 14 residues. V dropped 2 bases and J dropped 2 bases, with 10 bases sitting between them. CDR3 in amino acids: CASSEAGNTYEQYF. CDR3 nucleotides: TGTGCCAGCAGTGAAGCAGGCAACACCTACGAGCAGTACTTC.

The chain joins TRBV5-4 to TRBJ2-7; D is unresolved. V shed 3 bases and J shed 7 bases, with 11 bases lying between them. The CDR3 extends over 12 amino acids. Germline loops: CDR1 SGHNT, CDR2 YYREEE (reference sequence). This CDR3 is CASSSTNREQYF. The CDR3 DNA follows: TGTGCCAGCAGCTCGACAAATAGGGAGCAGTACTTC.

This sequence joins TRBV10-3 and TRBJ1-1, with 7 bases fitting TRBD1. Germline V gene data show CDR1 as ENHRY and CDR2 as SYGVKD. The V gene end was trimmed by 3 bases and the J gene end by 6 bases; junction bases not matched to a gene: 19. The CDR3 spans 18 residues. The CDR3 spells CAISDPQPWGQRLPEAFF. The CDR3 nucleotides read TGTGCCATCAGTGACCCTCAGCCGTGGGGACAGAGACTCCCTGAAGCTTTCTTT.

CDR3 coding DNA: TGTGCCTGGGGGGGAAGGACAGCGGAAACTTATAACTATGGCTACACCTTC. Its translation is CAWGGRTAETYNYGYTF. The chain uses TRBV30 and TRBJ1-2; a weak D match, TRBD1 (6 bases). The germline CDR1 and CDR2 sequences are GTSNPN and SVGIG (reference sequence). This CDR3 is 17 amino acids long. The germline V and J ends were trimmed by 5 bases and 1 base, with 23 bases remaining between them. The full variable domain, with the rest looked up from reference TRBV30 and TRBJ1-2, is SQTIHQWPATLVQPVGSPLSLECTVEGTSNPNLYWYRQAAGRGLQLLFYSVGIGQISSEVPQNLSASRPQDRQFILSSKKLLLSDSGFYLCAWGGRTAETYNYGYTFGSGTRLTVV.

This chain links TRBV11-1 with TRBJ2-3, with 7 nucleotides matching TRBD1. J was trimmed by 6 bases and V by 6 bases; bases with no gene match: 9. Germline V gene data show CDR1 as SGHAT and CDR2 as FQDESV (reference sequence). The CDR3 is made up of 14 amino acids. The CDR3: CASSQQGLRDTQYF. CDR3 in DNA: TGTGCCAGCAGTCAACAGGGGCTCAGGGATACGCAGTATTTT.

This chain links TRBV19 with TRBJ1-4; 7 bases are a match to TRBD1. This CDR3 contains 13 residues. Trimming took 10 bases from V and 8 from J; bases not matched to a gene: 10. Germline assignment: CDR1 LNHDA and CDR2 SQIVND (reference sequence). Here the CDR3 DNA reads TGTGCCACCTCCGGGACAGCATCAGAAAAACTGTTTTTT. Protein product: CATSGTASEKLFF. The whole variable domain, remainder taken from reference TRBV19 and TRBJ1-4, is DGGITQSPKYLFRKEGQNVTLSCEQNLNHDAMYWYRQDPGQGLRLIYYSQIVNDFQKGDIAEGYSVSREKKESFPLTVTSAQKNPTAFYLCATSGTASEKLFFGSGTQLSVL.

J is TRBJ2-1 and V is TRBV2; 10 bases match TRBD2. After removal of 11 bases from V and 6 bases from J, the junction contained 7 bases not matched to a gene. The germline V gene encodes CDR1 SNHLY and CDR2 FYNNEI. This CDR3 comprises 13 residues. The CDR3 region has the DNA TGTGCCGACCAAGCGGGGGGGCCCAATGAGCAGTTCTTC. It encodes CADQAGGPNEQFF.

This clone was counted a few times. The chain is built from TRBV7-6 and TRBJ2-7, with 7 bases that match TRBD2. Trimming removed 5 bases from V and 2 bases from J; junction bases left unmatched: 3. In germline, CDR1 is SGHVS, CDR2 FNYEAQ. The CDR3 length is 13 residues. Here the CDR3 DNA reads TGTGCCAGCAGCCGGACTAGGACCTACGAGCAGTACTTC. This codes for CASSRTRTYEQYF.

The rearrangement links TRBV5-5 to TRBJ1-3; 8 bases agree with TRBD1. The CDR3 sequence is 16 residues long. Germline V lookup: CDR1 SGHKS, CDR2 YYEKEE (reference sequence). V dropped 2 bases and J dropped 0; count of bases not matched to a gene: 4. The CDR3 DNA reads as TGTGCCAGCAGCTTCAATACAGGGGGCTCTGGAAACACCATATATTTT. Its translation is CASSFNTGGSGNTIYF.

The CDR3 sequence: CASSLTGTGGSYEQYF. CDR3 DNA sequence: TGTGCCAGCAGCCTTACAGGGACAGGGGGTTCCTACGAGCAGTACTTC. The chain has TRBV4-2 and TRBJ2-7, with 11 bases identical to TRBD1. Trimming cost V 4 bases and J 1 base; bases outside gene matches: 6. The CDR3 covers 16 residues. CDR1 LGHNA and CDR2 YNFKEQ come from the germline V gene.

The chain carries TRBV5-1 and TRBJ2-5; D is perhaps TRBD2 (7 bases). V lost 0 bases, J lost 5 bases, and 11 bases lay in between. Per the germline V gene, CDR1 is SGHRS and CDR2 is YFSETQ. The CDR3 consists of 14 residues. The CDR3 DNA is TGCGCCAGCAGCTTGGTGGGGGGGGCTGAGACCCAGTACTTC. Translating gives CASSLVGGAETQYF.